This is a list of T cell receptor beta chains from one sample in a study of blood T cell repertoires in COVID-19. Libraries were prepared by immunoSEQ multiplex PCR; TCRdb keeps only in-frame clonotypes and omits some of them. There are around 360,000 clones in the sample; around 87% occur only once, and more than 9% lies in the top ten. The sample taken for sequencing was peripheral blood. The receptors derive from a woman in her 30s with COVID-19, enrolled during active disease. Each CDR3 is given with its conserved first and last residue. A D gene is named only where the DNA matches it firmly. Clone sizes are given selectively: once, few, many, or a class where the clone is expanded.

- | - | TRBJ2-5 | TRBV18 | CASSPQRQETQYF | TGTGCCAGCTCACCACAGCGCCAAGAGACCCAGTACTTC
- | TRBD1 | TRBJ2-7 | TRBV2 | CASRAPPGQGLEQYF | TGTGCCAGCAGAGCCCCCCCAGGACAGGGGCTCGAGCAGTACTTC
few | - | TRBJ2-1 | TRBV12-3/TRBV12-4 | CASTLGRAEQFF | TGTGCCAGCACTCTTGGCAGGGCCGAGCAGTTCTTC
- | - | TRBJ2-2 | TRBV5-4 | CASSLKGAGELFF | TGTGCCAGCAGCTTGAAGGGGGCCGGGGAGCTGTTTTTT
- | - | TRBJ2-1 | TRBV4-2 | CASSPSERYNEQFF | TGTGCCAGCAGCCCAAGTGAGCGCTACAATGAGCAGTTCTTC
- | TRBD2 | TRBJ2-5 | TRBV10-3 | CAIAWTSGRSMETQYF | TGTGCCATCGCTTGGACTAGCGGGAGATCGATGGAGACCCAGTACTTC
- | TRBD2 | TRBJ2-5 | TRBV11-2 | CASSLGGTSGLVTQYF | TGTGCCAGCAGCTTAGGTGGGACTAGCGGCCTGGTGACCCAGTACTTC
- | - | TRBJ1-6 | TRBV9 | CASSEGGGKHNSPLHF | TGTGCCAGCAGCGAGGGGGGGGGTAAGCATAATTCACCCCTCCACTTT
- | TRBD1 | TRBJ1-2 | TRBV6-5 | CASSLSDRVRYGYTF | TGTGCCAGCAGCCTATCGGACAGGGTTCGGTATGGCTACACCTTC
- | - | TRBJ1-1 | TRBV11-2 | CASSLEPGGTEAFF | TGTGCCAGCAGCTTAGAGCCAGGCGGGACTGAAGCTTTCTTT
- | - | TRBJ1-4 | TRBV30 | CAWSVLPGVGRLFF | TGTGCCTGGAGTGTACTGCCAGGCGTTGGTAGACTGTTTTTT
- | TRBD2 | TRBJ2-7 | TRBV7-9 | CASSSAGTSGYEQYF | TGTGCCAGCAGCTCAGCCGGGACTAGCGGGTACGAGCAGTACTTC
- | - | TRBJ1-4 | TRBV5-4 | CASSLRTDEKLFF | TGTGCCAGCAGCTTGAGGACAGATGAAAAACTGTTTTTT
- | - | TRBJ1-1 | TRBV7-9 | CASSLTTGTNTEAFF | TGTGCCAGCAGCTTAACGACAGGAACGAACACTGAAGCTTTCTTT
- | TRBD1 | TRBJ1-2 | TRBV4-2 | CASSHADREVGYTF | TGTGCCAGCAGCCACGCGGACAGGGAGGTTGGCTACACCTTC
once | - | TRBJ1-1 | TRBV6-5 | CASSYSDAATEAFF | TGTGCCAGCAGTTATAGCGACGCCGCCACTGAAGCTTTCTTT
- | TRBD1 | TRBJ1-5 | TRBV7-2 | CASSLQGASNQPQHF | TGTGCCAGCAGCCTACAGGGGGCTAGCAATCAGCCCCAGCATTTT
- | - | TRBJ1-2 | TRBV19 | CASTEHGVREDGYTF | TGTGCCAGTACCGAGCACGGCGTCAGGGAAGATGGCTACACCTTC
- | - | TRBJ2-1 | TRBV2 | CAITPRDYYNEQFF | TGTGCCATCACCCCTAGAGACTACTACAATGAGCAGTTCTTC
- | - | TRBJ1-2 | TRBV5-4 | CASSQGFGYGYTF | TGTGCCAGCTCTCAGGGATTCGGCTATGGCTACACCTTC
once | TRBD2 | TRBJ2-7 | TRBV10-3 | CAISDGTSGRKTYEQYF | TGTGCCATCAGTGACGGGACTAGCGGGAGGAAAACCTACGAGCAGTACTTC
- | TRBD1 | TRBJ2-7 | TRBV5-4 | CASSHRGIYEQYF | TGTGCCAGCAGCCACAGGGGGATCTACGAGCAGTACTTC
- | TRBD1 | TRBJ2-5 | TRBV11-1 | CASSLNRGTQETQYF | TGTGCCAGCAGCTTGAACAGGGGGACGCAAGAGACCCAGTACTTC
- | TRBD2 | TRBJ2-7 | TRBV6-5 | CASSSSGTNYEQYF | TGTGCCAGCAGTTCTAGCGGGACCAACTACGAGCAGTACTTC
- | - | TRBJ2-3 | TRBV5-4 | CASSPRPAIGADTQYF | TGTGCCAGCAGCCCCCGGCCAGCGATTGGAGCAGATACGCAGTATTTT
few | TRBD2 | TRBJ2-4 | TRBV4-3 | CASSQDWASGGNIQYF | TGCGCCAGCAGCCAAGATTGGGCTAGCGGGGGTAACATTCAGTACTTC
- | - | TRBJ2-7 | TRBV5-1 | CASSRDTYEQYF | TGCGCCAGCAGCCGGGACACCTACGAGCAGTACTTC
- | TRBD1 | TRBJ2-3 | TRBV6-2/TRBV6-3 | CASSYTQGAPSTDTQYF | TGTGCCAGCAGTTACACCCAGGGGGCACCCAGCACAGATACGCAGTATTTT
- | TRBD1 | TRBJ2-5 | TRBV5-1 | CASLGDRGPETQYF | TGCGCCAGCCTGGGGGACAGGGGGCCGGAGACCCAGTACTTC
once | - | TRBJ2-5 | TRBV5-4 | CASSLEVGRVKETQYF | TGTGCCAGCAGCTTGGAAGTCGGGAGAGTCAAGGAGACCCAGTACTTC
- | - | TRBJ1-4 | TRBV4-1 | CASSQEGVSLGKKLFF | TGCGCCAGCAGCCAAGAGGGAGTTTCTTTGGGGAAAAAACTGTTTTTT
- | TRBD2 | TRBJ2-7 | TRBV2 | CASSESGLVSYEQYF | TGTGCCAGCAGTGAATCGGGACTAGTTTCCTACGAGCAGTACTTC
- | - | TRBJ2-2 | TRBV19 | CASSIAGVGWELFF | TGTGCCAGTAGTATAGCGGGAGTAGGATGGGAGCTGTTTTTT
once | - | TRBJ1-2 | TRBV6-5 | CASGGVLSYGYTF | TGTGCCAGCGGGGGGGTACTATCCTATGGCTACACCTTC
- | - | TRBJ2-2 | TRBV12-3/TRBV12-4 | CASSLNSPGELFF | TGTGCCAGCAGTTTAAATAGCCCCGGGGAGCTGTTTTTT
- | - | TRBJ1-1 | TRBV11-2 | CASSFDNPNTEAFF | TGTGCCAGCAGCTTTGACAACCCGAACACTGAAGCTTTCTTT
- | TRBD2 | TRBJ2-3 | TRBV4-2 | CASSQVKSGSITDTQYF | TGTGCCAGCAGCCAAGTGAAGAGCGGGAGTATCACAGATACGCAGTATTTT
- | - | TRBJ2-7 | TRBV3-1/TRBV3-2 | CASSQEPYGEQYF | TGTGCCAGCAGCCAAGAGCCCTACGGCGAGCAGTACTTC
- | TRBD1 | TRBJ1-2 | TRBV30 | CAWGTGTGEHGYTF | TGTGCCTGGGGAACAGGGACAGGGGAACATGGCTACACCTTC
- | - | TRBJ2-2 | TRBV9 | CASSVGGDGELFF | TGTGCCAGCAGCGTAGGAGGAGACGGGGAGCTGTTTTTT
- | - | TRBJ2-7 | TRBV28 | CASSSGGSWYEQYF | TGTGCCAGCAGCTCCGGGGGTAGTTGGTACGAGCAGTACTTC
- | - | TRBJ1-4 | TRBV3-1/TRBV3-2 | CASSQARENEKLFF | TGTGCCAGCAGCCAAGCCAGGGAAAATGAAAAACTGTTTTTT
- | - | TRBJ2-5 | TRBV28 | CASSPAGWGQETQYF | TGTGCCAGCAGCCCCGCGGGGTGGGGTCAAGAGACCCAGTACTTC
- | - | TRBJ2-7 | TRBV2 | CASRTDWVSSYEQYF | TGTGCCAGCAGAACGGACTGGGTAAGCTCCTACGAGCAGTACTTC
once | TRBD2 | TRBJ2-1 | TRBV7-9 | CASSLGLAGNEQFF | TGTGCCAGCAGCTTAGGACTAGCTGGGAATGAGCAGTTCTTC
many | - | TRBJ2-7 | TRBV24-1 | CATSDGKEESYEQYF | TGTGCCACCAGTGATGGAAAGGAGGAGTCCTACGAGCAGTACTTC
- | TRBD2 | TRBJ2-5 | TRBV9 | CASSVSGLAGGETQYF | TGTGCCAGCAGCGTATCTGGACTAGCGGGAGGAGAGACCCAGTACTTC
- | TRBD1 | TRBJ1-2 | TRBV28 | CASSFFALTGLHYGYTF | TGTGCCAGCAGTTTTTTTGCCCTGACAGGGCTACACTATGGCTACACCTTC
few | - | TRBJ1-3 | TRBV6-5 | CASRDDIRGNTIYF | TGTGCCAGCAGAGACGACATTCGTGGAAACACCATATATTTT
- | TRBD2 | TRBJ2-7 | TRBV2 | CASRGVFEQYF | TGTGCCAGCCGGGGGGTTTTCGAGCAGTACTTC
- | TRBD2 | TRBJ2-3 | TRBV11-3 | CASSLLAGGPSTDTQYF | TGTGCCAGCAGCTTGCTAGCGGGAGGGCCAAGCACAGATACGCAGTATTTT
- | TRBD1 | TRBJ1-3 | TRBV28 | CASSSGQSTGNTIYF | TGTGCCAGCAGTTCGGGACAGAGCACTGGAAACACCATATATTTT
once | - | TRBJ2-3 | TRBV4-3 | CASSAGWGGTDTQYF | TGCGCCAGCAGCGCGGGGTGGGGAGGCACAGATACGCAGTATTTT
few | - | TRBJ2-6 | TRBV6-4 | CASSKQGTGANVLTF | TGTGCCAGCAGCAAGCAGGGGACTGGGGCCAACGTCCTGACTTTC